Below are 19 T cell receptor beta chains sequenced from a single sample in a study of identical twins. TCRdb fed the 5' RACE reads into MiXCR, producing one record per CDR3 protein. The profile shows more than 200,000 distinct CDR3 sequences, 9.4% of them singletons. The material sequenced was memory (CD45RO+) T cells sorted from blood. The receptor set was obtained from a woman younger than 30 in good health.

The chain couples TRBV19 to TRBJ2-2; maybe TRBD1 (6 bases). Trimming shortened V by 6 bases and J by 4 bases, and 12 bases separated the two germline ends. In germline, CDR1 is LNHDA, CDR2 SQIVND (reference sequence). CDR3 length: 14 amino acids. CDR3 nucleotides: TGTGCCAGTAGACACAGGGCTGGCACCGGGGAGCTGTTTTTT. As protein: CASRHRAGTGELFF.

This clonotype was recorded a few times. CDR3 in DNA: TGCGCCAGCAGCTGGATGGGACTGCGGGAGGAGACCCAGTACTTC. It translates to CASSWMGLREETQYF. The chain links TRBV5-1 to TRBJ2-5; 7 bases are shared with TRBD2. This CDR3 comprises 15 residues. Trimming cost V 3 bases and J 5 bases; bases outside gene matches: 10. Per the germline V gene, CDR1 is SGHRS and CDR2 is YFSETQ.

The chain links TRBV9 to TRBJ1-1; TRBD1 is a possible D gene (5 bases). Germline V gene lookup returns CDR1 SGDLS and CDR2 YYNGEE. The CDR3 has 14 amino acids. Trimming cost V 4 bases and J 7 bases, with 17 bases left between them. The DNA for the CDR3 is TGTGCCAGCAGCCCAGGGTGGGGGGTTGATGAAGCTTTCTTT. This encodes CASSPGWGVDEAFF.

This clonotype was found a few times. V gene TRBV5-4 combines with J gene TRBJ1-1; weak D call: TRBD1 (6 bases). CDR1 and CDR2 (germline): SGHNT, YYREEE (reference sequence). V was clipped by 3 bases and J by 9 bases, with 12 bases between them. This CDR3 has 12 residues. The CDR3 bases are TGTGCCAGCAGCTCTACACAGGGCAAAGCTTTCTTT. Its translation: CASSSTQGKAFF.

This clonotype was counted at least ten times. The chain is built from TRBV7-9 and TRBJ1-1; D ambiguous. V lost 5 bases and J lost 4, with 11 bases in between. Germline CDR1 SEHNR, CDR2 FQNEAQ (reference sequence). The CDR3 is 13 amino acids. The CDR3, as DNA: TGTGCCAGCAGCCTGTCGGGGAGCACTGAAGCTTTCTTT. Protein sequence: CASSLSGSTEAFF.

The rearrangement uses TRBV6-2 or TRBV6-3 and TRBJ2-3, with 10 nucleotides matching TRBD2. Germline loops: CDR1 MNHEY, CDR2 SVGEGT. The CDR3 spans 16 residues. J was trimmed by 1 base and V by 5 bases; bases with no gene match: 6. CDR3 in DNA: TGTGCCAGCAGTCAACTAGCGGGGATGGGCACAGATACGCAGTATTTT. The encoded protein is CASSQLAGMGTDTQYF.

The rearrangement joins TRBV24-1 to TRBJ2-1; the D gene is possibly TRBD2 (6 bases). The ends were cut back, 2 bases at V and 9 bases at J, with 7 bases in the middle. The CDR3 contains 12 residues. Germline V gives CDR1 KGHDR, CDR2 SFDVKD. The CDR3 coding sequence is TGTGCCACCAGTGATTCGGGGGTTGAGCAGTTCTTC. This codes for CATSDSGVEQFF.

This clonotype has more than one count but fewer than ten. V is TRBV6-1 and J is TRBJ2-3, with a possible D match to TRBD2 (6 bases). Trimming took 7 bases from V and 0 from J, leaving 14 bases between them. Germline lookup yields CDR1 MNHNS and CDR2 SASEGT. The CDR3 has 15 amino acids. For the CDR3, the DNA is TGTGCCAGCATACGGGGGAGCCCTAGCACAGATACGCAGTATTTT. It encodes CASIRGSPSTDTQYF.

This chain's CDR3 is CSVAGARDTQYF. The CDR3 DNA reads as TGCAGCGTCGCAGGGGCCAGGGATACGCAGTATTTT. The chain joins TRBV29-1 to TRBJ2-3, with D possibly being TRBD1 (6 bases). The germline CDR1 and CDR2 sequences are SQVTM and ANQGSEA. Trimming shortened V by 6 bases and J by 6 bases, and 13 bases separated the two germline ends. There are 12 residues in the CDR3.

This clonotype was seen more than once but under ten times. The rearrangement joins TRBV12-3 or TRBV12-4 to TRBJ2-7, with D perhaps being TRBD1 or TRBD2 (5 bases each). The CDR3 has 15 amino acids. The V and J ends lost 6 bases and 2 bases respectively, with 17 bases between them. This chain's CDR3 is CASSTNRDGAYEQYF. The CDR3, as DNA: TGTGCCAGCAGCACCAACCGGGACGGGGCCTACGAGCAGTACTTC.

The sample holds many counts of this clonotype. The chain has TRBV5-1 and TRBJ1-6; 10 nucleotides agree with TRBD1. The germline gives CDR1 SGHRS, CDR2 YFSETQ. The trim removed 4 bases at V and 9 bases at J, leaving 4 bases unmatched. This CDR3 is 14 amino acids long. Here the CDR3 DNA reads TGCGCCAGCAGCCGGACAGGGGGGAGTTCACCCCTCCACTTT. Protein product: CASSRTGGSSPLHF.

Only a few counts were recorded for this clonotype. The V call is TRBV7-8, the J call TRBJ1-1; no definite D call. Germline V CDR1 and CDR2: SGHVS, FQNEAQ. CDR3 length equals 14 residues. The V end was cut by 5 bases, the J end by 7 bases, with 17 bases between. This chain's CDR3 is CASSPPSPNGEAFF. The CDR3 DNA reads as TGTGCCAGCAGCCCCCCCTCACCGAACGGTGAAGCTTTCTTT.

This clonotype was counted between two and nine times. The V gene is TRBV2, the J gene TRBJ2-2, with D possibly being TRBD1 (5 bases). V was pared by 2 bases and J by 0 bases, with 10 bases between. This CDR3 is built from 16 residues. CDR1 and CDR2 (germline): SNHLY, FYNNEI. CDR3 sequence (DNA): TGTGCCAGCAGTGAACAAGGGGTTTCGAACACCGGGGAGCTGTTTTTT. This encodes CASSEQGVSNTGELFF.

Points on this clonotype: One end of the junction does not line up with germline, which may come from a read error. V is TRBV20-1 and J is TRBJ1-1, with 8 bases aligning to TRBD1. The CDR3 length is 15 residues. Germline CDR1 is DFQATT and CDR2 is SNEGSKA (reference sequence). The CDR3 nucleotides read TGCAGTGCTAGAGAGAATAGACAGGGGAACACTGAAGTTTTCTTT. This translates into CSARENRQGNTEVFF.

This clonotype has at least ten counts. The J gene is TRBJ2-1, the V gene TRBV29-1; 13 bases line up with TRBD2. The CDR3 has 15 residues. The germline V gene encodes CDR1 SQVTM and CDR2 ANQGSEA. The ends lost 5 bases at V and 9 bases at J; junction bases unmatched: 10. The chain's CDR3 is CSVPSEGLAGSEQFF. The CDR3 DNA reads TGCAGCGTTCCCTCGGAGGGACTAGCGGGGAGTGAGCAGTTCTTC.

This clonotype has a count of ten or more. The rearrangement joins TRBV5-1 to TRBJ2-2, with 9 positions matching TRBD2. The trim removed 4 bases at V and 4 bases at J, leaving 5 bases unmatched. Germline-derived CDR1 and CDR2 are SGHRS and YFSETQ. The CDR3 spans 15 residues. The CDR3 reads CASSTTSGPTGELFF. The CDR3 DNA reads TGCGCCAGCAGCACGACTAGCGGACCCACCGGGGAGCTGTTTTTT.

This clonotype was recorded at least ten times. The CDR3 sequence is CASSQERAGGPDTQYF. The CDR3 region has the DNA TGCGCCAGCAGCCAAGAAAGGGCGGGAGGCCCAGATACGCAGTATTTT. The chain uses TRBV4-3 and TRBJ2-3; 8 bases agree with TRBD2. The V gene end was trimmed by 0 bases and the J gene end by 4 bases; junction bases not matched to a gene: 6. Germline CDR1 reads LGHNA; CDR2 reads YSLEER. The CDR3 consists of 16 residues.

This clonotype was picked up a small number of times. The chain uses TRBV28 and TRBJ1-1; D is perhaps TRBD1 (5 bases). This CDR3 has 13 residues. V dropped 3 bases and J dropped 4 bases, with 9 bases sitting between them. The germline CDR1 and CDR2 sequences are MDHEN and SYDVKM. In nucleotides, the CDR3 is TGTGCCAGCAGTTTCCGGGGACGCACTGAAGCTTTCTTT. This sequence encodes CASSFRGRTEAFF.

This clonotype has more than one count but fewer than ten. This chain joins TRBV20-1 and TRBJ1-2, with 12 nucleotides matching TRBD1. The CDR3 runs to 13 residues. The germline V gene has CDR1 DFQATT and CDR2 SNEGSKA (reference sequence). V was clipped by 8 bases and J by 6 bases; unmatched bases: 7. Here the CDR3 DNA reads TGCAGTCCCGGGACAGGGGGCTTGGATGGCTACACCTTC. Protein product: CSPGTGGLDGYTF.